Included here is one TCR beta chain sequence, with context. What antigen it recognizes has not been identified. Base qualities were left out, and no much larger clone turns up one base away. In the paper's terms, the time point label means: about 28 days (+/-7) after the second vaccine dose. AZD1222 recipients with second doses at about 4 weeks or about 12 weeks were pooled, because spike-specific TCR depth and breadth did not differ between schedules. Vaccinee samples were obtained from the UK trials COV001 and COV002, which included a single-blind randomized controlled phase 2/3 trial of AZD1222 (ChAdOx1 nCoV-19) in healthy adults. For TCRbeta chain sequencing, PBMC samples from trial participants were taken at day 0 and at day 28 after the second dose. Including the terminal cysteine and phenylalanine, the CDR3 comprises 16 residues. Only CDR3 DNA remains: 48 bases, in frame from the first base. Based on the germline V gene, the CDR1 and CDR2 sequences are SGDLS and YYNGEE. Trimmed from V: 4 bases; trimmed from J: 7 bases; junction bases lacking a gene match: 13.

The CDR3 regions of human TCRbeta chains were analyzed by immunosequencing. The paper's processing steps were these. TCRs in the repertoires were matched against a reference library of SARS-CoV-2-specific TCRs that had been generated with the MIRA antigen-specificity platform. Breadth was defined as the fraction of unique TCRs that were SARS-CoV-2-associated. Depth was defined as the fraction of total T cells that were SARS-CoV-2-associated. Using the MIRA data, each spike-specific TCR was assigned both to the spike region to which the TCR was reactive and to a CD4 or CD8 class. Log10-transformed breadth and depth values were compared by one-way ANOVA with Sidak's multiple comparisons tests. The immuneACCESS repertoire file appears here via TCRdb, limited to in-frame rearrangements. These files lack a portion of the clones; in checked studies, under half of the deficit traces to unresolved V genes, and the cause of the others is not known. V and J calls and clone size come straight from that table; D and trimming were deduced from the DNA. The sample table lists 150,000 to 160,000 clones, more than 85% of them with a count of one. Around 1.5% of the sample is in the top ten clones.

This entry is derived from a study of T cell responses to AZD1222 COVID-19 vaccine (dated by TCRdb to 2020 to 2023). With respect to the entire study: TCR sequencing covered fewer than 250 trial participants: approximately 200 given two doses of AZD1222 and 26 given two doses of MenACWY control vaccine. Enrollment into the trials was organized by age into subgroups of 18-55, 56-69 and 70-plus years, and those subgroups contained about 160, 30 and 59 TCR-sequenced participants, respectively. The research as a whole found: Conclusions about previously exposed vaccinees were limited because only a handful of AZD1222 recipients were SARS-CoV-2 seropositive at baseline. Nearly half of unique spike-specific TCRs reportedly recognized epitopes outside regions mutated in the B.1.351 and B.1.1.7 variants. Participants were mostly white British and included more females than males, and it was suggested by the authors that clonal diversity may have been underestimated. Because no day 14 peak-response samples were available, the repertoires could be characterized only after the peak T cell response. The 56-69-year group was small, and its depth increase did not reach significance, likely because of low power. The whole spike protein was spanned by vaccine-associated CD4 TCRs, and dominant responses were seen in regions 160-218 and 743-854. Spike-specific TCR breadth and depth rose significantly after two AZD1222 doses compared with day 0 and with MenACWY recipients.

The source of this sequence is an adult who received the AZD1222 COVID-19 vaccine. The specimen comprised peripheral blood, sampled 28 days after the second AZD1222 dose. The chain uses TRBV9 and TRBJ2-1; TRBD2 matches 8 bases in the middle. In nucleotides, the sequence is TGTGCCAGCAGCCTTCGGGCTGAGCGGGAGTATAATGAGCAGTTCTTC. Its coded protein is CASSLRAEREYNEQFF.